Listed here is a single T cell receptor beta chain. This clonotype was found many times. Its antigen is currently not known. Base qualities were left out, and no much larger clone turns up one base away. Library construction relied on 5' RACE. Instrument used: Illumina HiSeq 2500. A second 7 to 11 cycle PCR used a sample-barcoded 5' primer and a J-beta primer mix. Each TCR beta cDNA molecule received a unique molecular identifier from a template-switch 5' adaptor carrying 12 random nucleotides. Each sample yielded at least 3 million CDR3-containing paired-end reads. First-strand cDNA was synthesized from all RNA with the Mint cDNA synthesis kit, primed by a TRBC-specific oligonucleotide. All cDNA was treated with uracil-DNA glycosylase and then went through a first 18-cycle PCR with the universal primers M1SS and BC2_uni_R. As for the authors' bioinformatics: Normalization of each sample was performed by random selection of 1 million high-quality reads, each carrying a distinct molecular identifier. Instead of being binned into consensus sequences, reads with shared molecular identifiers were discarded. MiTCR, run with a Q25 quality threshold and the strictest error-elimination algorithm, handled CDR3 identification, clonotype clustering and error correction. A nonparametric unseen species model with Euler transformation was used to estimate a lower bound on total TCR beta diversity. Starting from the raw public reads, TCRdb applied fastp trimming at Q25, assembled clones with MiXCR and retained in-frame beta chains. Each record represents a unique CDR3 protein, reported with the most common genes and DNA among its rows. None of the V and J calls come from the authors' own analysis; TCRdb made them. The sample records 650,000 to 700,000 distinct CDR3 sequences, about 32% of which are singletons. The ten most abundant clones make up over 15% of the sample.

These data originate in a study of blood T cells in healthy people across ages (dated by TCRdb to 2013 to 2016). At the level of the whole study: Template switching captured roughly one uniquely barcoded TCR beta cDNA molecule per two T cells in model experiments. To avoid experimental bias, donors of different ages were randomly spread across the sequencing lanes. For two donors (one aged 18 to 30 and one aged 80 or older), the study analyzed two additional independent replicas of 1 million unique cDNA reads from the same blood draw. Donors were grouped into four age groups: young (average roughly 15 years), middle-aged (less than 40), aged (around 60) and long-lived (around 80). The study measured age-related changes in TCR beta repertoire diversity using deep sequencing normalized with unique cDNA molecular identifiers. General findings and caveats noted by the study authors: The CMV infection status of donors was not known, potentially confounding age-related changes in expanded clonotypes. Observed TCR beta diversity correlated strongly with the percentage of naive T cells measured by flow cytometry. Estimates of total diversity based on one million sequenced T cells were regarded as lower bounds and as underestimates. As age increased, observed TCR beta diversity per million T cells dropped in a roughly linear way, and a significant reduction was already evident by age around 41. Compared with the aged group, the long-lived group had more naive CD4+ T cells, fewer expanded clones and increased TCR diversity, suggesting age selection. Because profiling used bulk unsorted PBMCs, naive and antigen-experienced compartments could not be compared conclusively.

Systemically healthy Caucasian individuals from Russia, some 40 in total and aged roughly 6 to 90 years, were included as donors. Approximately 10 milliliters of peripheral blood were collected from each donor into EDTA-treated Vacutainer tubes. PBMCs were isolated by Ficoll-Paque density-gradient centrifugation, with at least 7 million obtained per sample. Trizol reagent was used to extract total RNA from PBMCs, with at least 5 micrograms per sample. For every donor, an aliquot of PBMCs went through flow cytometry to measure the percentages of naive CD45RAhigh/CD27high T cells. This clonotype was sampled from an elderly woman in good health. Donor details come from another sample of the same person, matched by shared clones. The material sequenced was blood.

The sequence in DNA is TGCGCCAGCAGCCGGGAGGGAGAGACCCAGTACTTC. This translates into CASSREGETQYF. The receptor chain draws on TRBV5-1 and TRBJ2-5, with 8 junctional bases fitting TRBD2. The germline V gene specifies SGHRS as CDR1 and YFSETQ as CDR2. V trim: 4 bases; J trim: 4 bases; unmatched bases: 0. From the cysteine up to the phenylalanine, the CDR3 has a length of 12 residues. The retained sequence is limited to the CDR3, 36 bases, with the frame set at the first base.